The entry that follows covers one T cell receptor (beta chain) sequence. Repertoires were generated with immunoSEQ multiplex PCR, while TCRdb's copy carries only in-frame clones and drops some. This table holds approximately 210,000 clones, approximately 91% found once. The CDR3 spans 11 residues. The V end lost 8 bases, the J end lost 7 bases, and 9 bases lay between the germline ends. Germline-derived CDR1 and CDR2 are KGHDR and SFDVKD. The sample is drawn from a study of control samples from healthy donors and cancer patients. The J gene is TRBJ2-3, the V gene TRBV24-1; a weak D match, TRBD1 (5 bases). The sequence was collected from a man aged 25-40 years in good health. Sequenced material: blood. Here the CDR3 reads CATMADNTQYF. The CDR3 DNA sequence: TGTGCCACCATGGCGGACAATACGCAGTATTTT.